The TCR beta chain under discussion was sequenced for a study of identical twins. CDR3 length equals 15 residues. V lost 4 bases to trimming and J lost 6 bases; unmatched junction nucleotides: 8. Germline V gives CDR1 LNHNV, CDR2 YYDKDF (reference sequence). Using its own MiXCR run on the 5' RACE reads, TCRdb lists one record per CDR3 protein. The sample has 640,000 or so distinct CDR3 sequences; roughly 6% are singletons. V and J are TRBV15 and TRBJ2-1; 8 nucleotides agree with TRBD2. The TCR sequence derives from a young man in good health. Material: naive T cells sorted from blood. The CDR3 loop is CATSNEGLVFNEQFF. The CDR3 DNA follows: TGTGCCACCAGCAACGAGGGACTAGTTTTCAATGAGCAGTTCTTC.